This T cell receptor (beta chain) is drawn from a study of blood T cells in healthy people across ages. The germline V gene encodes CDR1 SGHTA and CDR2 FQGNSA. Trimming took 6 bases from V and 6 from J; bases not matched to a gene: 12. This CDR3 contains 15 residues. A second roughly 6 to 12 cycle PCR used barcoded and J-beta primers. A single record per CDR3 protein comes from TCRdb applying MiXCR to the 5' RACE reads. Among under 2,000,000 distinct CDR3 sequences listed, 49% were seen once. The sample was blood. V gene TRBV7-2 combines with J gene TRBJ1-1; 8 nucleotides line up with TRBD1. This TCR was recovered from a woman between 40 and 55 years old in good health. In nucleotides, the CDR3 is TGTGCCAGCAGAGGGACAGGTGGCGTTAGGTCTGAAGCTTTCTTT. Amino acid sequence: CASRGTGGVRSEAFF.